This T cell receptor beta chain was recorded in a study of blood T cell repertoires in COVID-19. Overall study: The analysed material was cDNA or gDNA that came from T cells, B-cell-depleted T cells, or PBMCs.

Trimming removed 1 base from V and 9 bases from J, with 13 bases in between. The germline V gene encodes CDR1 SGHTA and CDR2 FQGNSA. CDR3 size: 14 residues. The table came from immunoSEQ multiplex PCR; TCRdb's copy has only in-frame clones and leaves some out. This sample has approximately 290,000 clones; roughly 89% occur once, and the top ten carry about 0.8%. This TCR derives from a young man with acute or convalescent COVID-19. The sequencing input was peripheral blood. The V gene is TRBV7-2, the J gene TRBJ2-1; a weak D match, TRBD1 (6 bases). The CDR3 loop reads CASSLDTGLGEQFF. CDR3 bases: TGTGCCAGCAGCTTAGATACAGGGTTGGGTGAGCAGTTCTTC.